These 32 T cell receptor beta chains were sequenced from one sample in a study of T-cell reconstitution after alpha-beta-depleted transplantation in children. The TCRbeta library was prepared with unique molecular identifiers. Each CDR3 protein is one row after TCRdb ran MiXCR on the PCR reads. The sample has some 490,000 distinct CDR3 sequences, around 12% seen once; the top ten hold around 5.6%. The sequencing used PBMCs from the stem cell graft donor, collected from the stem cell graft. These receptors were taken from a human donor who donated a stem cell graft to a child with combined immunodeficiency.

This clonotype was seen just once. The V and J genes are TRBV30 and TRBJ2-5; no firm D call. Germline lookup yields CDR1 GTSNPN and CDR2 SVGIG (reference sequence). This CDR3 comprises 15 residues. Trimming left V 1 base short and J 5 bases short, with 17 bases between. The CDR3 spells CAWSARPTSWETQYF. The CDR3 DNA reads TGTGCCTGGAGTGCAAGACCTACGTCCTGGGAGACCCAGTACTTC.

This clonotype was counted ten times or more. V usage is TRBV29-1 and J usage is TRBJ2-7; no firm D call. This CDR3 comprises 11 residues. Between the trimmed V and J ends, which lost 7 bases and 5 bases, there was a span of 12 bases. The V gene's germline CDR1 is SQVTM and CDR2 ANQGSEA. Here the CDR3 reads CSGTRAHEQYF. The CDR3 bases are TGCAGCGGGACCCGGGCCCACGAGCAGTACTTC.

The genes are TRBV7-8 and TRBJ2-1; D is possibly TRBD1 (6 bases). Per the germline V gene, CDR1 is SGHVS and CDR2 is FQNEAQ. The CDR3 length is 16 residues. V gave up 1 base and J gave up 2 bases, with 12 bases separating them. The CDR3: CASSLDRERAYNEQFF. DNA of the CDR3: TGTGCCAGCAGCTTAGACAGGGAAAGGGCCTACAATGAGCAGTTCTTC.

This clonotype was observed a few times. The CDR3 sequence: CASGDRGPPHSPLHF. CDR3 DNA: TGTGCCAGCGGAGACAGGGGGCCCCCCCATTCACCCCTCCACTTT. The chain links TRBV6-2 or TRBV6-3 to TRBJ1-6; 10 positions agree with TRBD1. The CDR3 covers 15 residues. After removal of 8 bases from V and 8 bases from J, the junction contained 9 bases not matched to a gene. Germline loops: CDR1 MNHEY, CDR2 SVGEGT.

There are many counts of this clonotype. The chain joins TRBV20-1 to TRBJ2-1; 8 nucleotides agree with TRBD2. The CDR3 is made up of 15 amino acids. Germline loops: CDR1 DFQATT, CDR2 SNEGSKA (reference sequence). V gave up 0 bases and J gave up 7 bases; unmatched junction bases: 8. The CDR3 DNA reads TGCAGTGCTAGAGATCGGGCGGGGGGCCTTAATGAGCAGTTCTTC. Translating it yields CSARDRAGGLNEQFF.

This clonotype was detected a few times. The chain is built from TRBV6-5 and TRBJ2-3; D gene uncertain. Trimming cost V 2 bases and J 3 bases, with 9 bases left between them. This CDR3 contains 14 residues. Germline assignment: CDR1 MNHEY and CDR2 SVGAGI. The CDR3 loop is CASSYMGRTDTQYF. The CDR3 coding sequence is TGTGCCAGCAGTTACATGGGTCGTACAGATACGCAGTATTTT.

In this sample, this clonotype turned up a few times. V usage is TRBV20-1 and J usage is TRBJ2-7, with TRBD2 identical over 10 bases. V was clipped by 0 bases and J by 7 bases; unmatched bases: 6. Germline V gene sequence: CDR1 DFQATT, CDR2 SNEGSKA (reference sequence). The CDR3 contains 14 residues. The CDR3 bases are TGCAGTGCTAGAGATCCAGCGGGGGGGCGGGAGCAGTACTTC. Translated, it gives CSARDPAGGREQYF.

This chain connects TRBV10-3 to TRBJ2-1; 7 bases align to TRBD2. The CDR3 has 16 residues. J gave up 0 bases and V 3 bases, and 5 bases lay outside the gene matches. Germline CDR1 is ENHRY and CDR2 is SYGVKD. As DNA, the CDR3 is TGTGCCATCAGTGAAGCTAGCGGTAGCTCCTACAATGAGCAGTTCTTC. Residues: CAISEASGSSYNEQFF.

This chain connects TRBV6-1 to TRBJ1-2; 11 bases fit TRBD1. Germline CDR1 is MNHNS and CDR2 is SASEGT. V shed 6 bases, J shed 4 bases, and the junction held 16 bases outside the gene matches. This CDR3 contains 18 residues. CDR3 sequence reads: CASRVSRSGTGGFYGYTF. The CDR3 DNA follows: TGTGCCAGCAGAGTTTCCCGATCAGGGACAGGGGGGTTCTATGGCTACACCTTC.

This clonotype was counted a few times. The chain couples TRBV12-3 or TRBV12-4 to TRBJ1-6; D unclear. V gave up 7 bases and J gave up 6 bases, with 13 bases separating them. This CDR3 has 14 residues. For the CDR3, the DNA is TGTGCCAGCACTCGGCGGCTGGGTAATTCACCCCTCCACTTT. This gives the protein CASTRRLGNSPLHF.

This clonotype was recorded a few times. This chain joins TRBV5-6 and TRBJ2-5; 7 bases are shared with TRBD2. J lost 4 bases, V lost 2 bases, and 14 bases had no gene match. The germline CDR1 and CDR2 sequences are SGHDT and YYEEEE. CDR3 size: 17 residues. The CDR3 DNA sequence: TGTGCCAGCAGCTTCGGGGCTAGCGGACCGCCAGGAGAGACCCAGTACTTC. Protein: CASSFGASGPPGETQYF.

Many counts were recorded for this clonotype. The J gene is TRBJ2-1, the V gene TRBV5-1; 9 nucleotides agree with TRBD1. CDR1 SGHRS and CDR2 YFSETQ come from the germline V gene. This CDR3 contains 13 residues. Trimming cost V 3 bases and J 7 bases; bases outside gene matches: 2. CDR3 amino acids: CASSWGTGNEQFF. As DNA, the CDR3 is TGCGCCAGCAGCTGGGGGACAGGGAATGAGCAGTTCTTC.

The rearrangement links TRBV7-9 to TRBJ1-4; D gene unclear. The CDR3 is 15 amino acids. The germline gives CDR1 SEHNR, CDR2 FQNEAQ (reference sequence). V was clipped by 5 bases and J by 4 bases, with 14 bases between them. CDR3 in amino acids: CASSPGGERNEKLFF. The CDR3 DNA sequence: TGTGCCAGCAGCCCCGGCGGCGAACGTAATGAAAAACTGTTTTTT.

V is TRBV29-1 and J is TRBJ1-5; D possibly corresponds to TRBD1 (6 bases). V was cut by 3 bases and J by 6 bases, with 12 bases left in between. Per germline, CDR1 SQVTM and CDR2 ANQGSEA. The CDR3 is made up of 13 amino acids. The CDR3 reads CSVEGAVGQPQHF. In nucleotides, the CDR3 is TGCAGCGTTGAGGGGGCAGTCGGTCAGCCCCAGCATTTT.

This clonotype was observed a handful of times. The chain employs TRBV6-1 and TRBJ1-1; the D gene is possibly TRBD1 (6 bases). The CDR3 length is 16 residues. CDR1 and CDR2 from the germline V gene are MNHNS and SASEGT. Trimming shortened V by 7 bases and J by 1 base, and 19 bases separated the two germline ends. The CDR3 loop is CASKWGRGVQNTEAFF. The CDR3, as DNA: TGTGCCAGCAAATGGGGGCGGGGGGTCCAGAACACTGAAGCTTTCTTT.

The CDR3 nucleotides are TGTGCCTGGAAACCAGGCTTCATATCGACCCGACGCGGCAATGAGCAGTTCTTC. Protein sequence: CAWKPGFISTRRGNEQFF. This rearrangement joins TRBV30 to TRBJ2-1; D unresolved. Per germline, CDR1 GTSNPN and CDR2 SVGIG (reference sequence). The CDR3 extends over 18 amino acids. V lost 4 bases and J lost 6, with 28 bases in between. The full variable domain, rest sourced from reference TRBV30 and TRBJ2-1, is SQTIHQWPATLVQPVGSPLSLECTVEGTSNPNLYWYRQAAGRGLQLLFYSVGIGQISSEVPQNLSASRPQDRQFILSSKKLLLSDSGFYLCAWKPGFISTRRGNEQFFGPGTRLTVL.

The chain has TRBV9 and TRBJ1-6, with no clear D. Trimming stripped 0 bases from V and 6 bases from J, with 7 bases between. Germline V gives CDR1 SGDLS, CDR2 YYNGEE. The CDR3 is made up of 14 amino acids. CDR3: CASSVGQTNSPLHF. The CDR3 DNA follows: TGTGCCAGCAGCGTAGGTCAAACTAATTCACCCCTCCACTTT. Using reference TRBV9 and TRBJ1-6 for the parts outside the CDR3, the full variable domain is DSGVTQTPKHLITATGQRVTLRCSPRSGDLSVYWYQQSLDQGLQFLIQYYNGEERAKGNILERFSAQQFPDLHSELNLSSLELGDSALYFCASSVGQTNSPLHFGNGTRLTVT.

This clonotype was found many times. The chain has TRBV12-5 and TRBJ2-3; D unclear. V was cut by 4 bases and J by 0 bases, with 2 bases left in between. Germline CDR1 and CDR2: LGHNT and FRNRAP. The CDR3 extends over 12 amino acids. CDR3 region: CASGSSTDTQYF. The CDR3 DNA reads TGTGCTAGTGGTTCGAGCACAGATACGCAGTATTTT.

This clonotype was detected many times. This chain joins TRBV12-3 or TRBV12-4 and TRBJ1-3; TRBD1 aligns across 9 bases. Trimming cost V 4 bases and J 3 bases; bases outside gene matches: 4. The CDR3 consists of 15 residues. For the CDR3, the DNA is TGTGCCAGCAGTTCAACGGACAGGGGTGGAAACACCATATATTTT. Residues: CASSSTDRGGNTIYF.

The V and J genes are TRBV10-3 and TRBJ1-1; D ambiguous. There are 14 residues in the CDR3. V shed 6 bases and J shed 8 bases, with 19 bases lying between them. The germline V gene has CDR1 ENHRY and CDR2 SYGVKD. CDR3 bases: TGTGCCATCAGCCTGGACCCCTCCTCCCAGGAAGCTTTCTTT. It encodes CAISLDPSSQEAFF.

This clonotype came up a few times. This chain links TRBV6-1 with TRBJ1-2; D is ambiguous. The V end lost 4 bases, the J end lost 8 bases, and 23 bases lay between the germline ends. CDR1 and CDR2 from the germline V gene are MNHNS and SASEGT. This CDR3 is 16 amino acids long. CDR3: CASSATSSTVLRGYTF. The CDR3 DNA reads as TGTGCCAGCAGTGCTACGAGCTCGACGGTACTAAGGGGCTACACCTTC.

This CDR3 reads CSASTGTGGYEQYF. In nucleotides, the CDR3 is TGCAGTGCTAGTACAGGGACAGGGGGTTACGAGCAGTACTTC. This chain uses TRBV20-1 with TRBJ2-7, with 11 bases aligning to TRBD1. V gave up 3 bases and J gave up 4 bases; unmatched junction bases: 5. Germline assignment: CDR1 DFQATT and CDR2 SNEGSKA (reference sequence). The CDR3 is 14 residues long.

This clonotype was counted a few times. The chain employs TRBV6-5 and TRBJ2-7, with TRBD1 as a possible D gene (7 bases). The CDR3 has 16 residues. CDR1 and CDR2 from the germline V gene are MNHEY and SVGAGI. The V and J ends lost 0 bases and 6 bases respectively, with 18 bases between them. The CDR3 reads CASSYSGEYRGGEQYF. The CDR3 coding sequence is TGTGCCAGCAGTTACTCGGGCGAGTACAGGGGAGGCGAGCAGTACTTC.

This clonotype came up many times. The V call is TRBV6-1, the J call TRBJ1-6; TRBD1 agrees at 10 bases. This CDR3 spans 18 amino acids. V lost 4 bases to trimming and J lost 1 base; unmatched junction nucleotides: 7. Germline assignment: CDR1 MNHNS and CDR2 SASEGT. CDR3 sequence reads: CASSVGQGKISYNSPLHF. For the CDR3, the DNA is TGTGCCAGCAGTGTGGGACAGGGGAAAATTTCCTATAATTCACCCCTCCACTTT.

This clonotype appeared a few times. V is TRBV6-5 and J is TRBJ1-2, with a weak D call TRBD1 (6 bases). Germline loops: CDR1 MNHEY, CDR2 SVGAGI. The CDR3 covers 15 residues. V lost 5 bases, J lost 3 bases, and 16 bases lay in between. The DNA of the CDR3 is TGTGCCAGCAGTAACCCCGGGGGGGCACACTATGGCTACACCTTC. Its translation is CASSNPGGAHYGYTF.

V usage is TRBV29-1 and J usage is TRBJ2-3, with 9 nucleotides matching TRBD1. The CDR3 loop spans 13 amino acids. V shed 7 bases, J shed 2 bases, and the junction held 4 bases outside the gene matches. Per germline, CDR1 SQVTM and CDR2 ANQGSEA. Here the CDR3 reads CSGRTGATDTQYF. The CDR3 coding sequence is TGCAGCGGAAGGACAGGGGCCACAGATACGCAGTATTTT.

This clonotype was picked up many times. This chain links TRBV7-9 with TRBJ2-2; D gene ambiguous. This CDR3 has 13 residues. Trimming removed 1 base from V and 5 bases from J, with 5 bases in between. The germline CDR1 and CDR2 sequences are SEHNR and FQNEAQ (reference sequence). The CDR3 protein is CASSLVQTGELFF. The CDR3 DNA follows: TGTGCCAGCAGCTTAGTTCAAACCGGGGAGCTGTTTTTT.

The sample holds a few counts of this clonotype. For the CDR3, the DNA is TGTGCCAGCAGCCAAGAGGCGCTTACCCCAGTCTTAAATGAGCAGTTCTTC. Translation: CASSQEALTPVLNEQFF. V gene TRBV3-1 combines with J gene TRBJ2-1; D uncertain. Trimming removed 0 bases from V and 7 bases from J, with 19 bases in between. The germline V gene has CDR1 LGHDT and CDR2 YNNKEL (reference sequence). CDR3 length equals 17 residues.

This chain joins TRBV7-8 and TRBJ2-7, with D possibly being TRBD1 (5 bases). Germline assignment: CDR1 SGHVS and CDR2 FQNEAQ. Trimming took off 3 bases at V and 2 bases at J, with 14 bases between the two ends. The length of the CDR3 is 15 residues. The CDR3 sequence: CASSFSRVIPYEQYF. The CDR3 DNA is TGTGCCAGCAGCTTCAGCAGGGTAATCCCCTACGAGCAGTACTTC.

V and J are TRBV4-3 and TRBJ2-6, with unresolved D. V gave up 2 bases and J gave up 1 base, with 9 bases separating them. The CDR3 extends over 16 amino acids. CDR1 is LGHNA, CDR2 YSLEER, per germline. The CDR3 spells CASSQSPQSGANVLTF. For the CDR3, the DNA is TGCGCCAGCAGCCAATCGCCCCAATCTGGGGCCAACGTCCTGACTTTC.

The rearrangement joins TRBV5-1 to TRBJ2-7, with TRBD2 matching over 11 bases. This CDR3 has 16 amino acids. The germline V gene encodes CDR1 SGHRS and CDR2 YFSETQ. Unmatched junction bases numbered 8, after V lost 3 bases and J lost 3 bases. The CDR3 here is CASSYAGTSGFYEQYF. The CDR3 coding sequence is TGCGCCAGCAGCTACGCCGGGACTAGCGGATTCTACGAGCAGTACTTC.

In this sample, this clonotype turned up a few times. The chain combines TRBV5-6 with TRBJ2-1, with 8 bases matching TRBD2. This CDR3 is 14 amino acids long. CDR1 and CDR2 (germline): SGHDT, YYEEEE. V lost 3 bases, J lost 5 bases, and 4 bases stayed unmatched. The CDR3 DNA follows: TGTGCCAGCAGCTGGGCTAGCGGGCACAATGAGCAGTTCTTC. Translated: CASSWASGHNEQFF.